This is a list of T cell receptor beta chains from one sample in a study of blood T cells in healthy people across ages. TCRdb re-called the 5' RACE reads through MiXCR, storing one row per CDR3 protein. Among about 1.4 million distinct CDR3 sequences, approximately 63% were seen once, and the ten largest hold 6.7%. The sample was blood. These receptors all come from a young man in good health. The CDR3 runs from the conserved cysteine through the conserved F or W. The order of the fields is V gene, CDR3 length, CDR3 protein.

TRBV27	12	CASGLDSYEQYF
TRBV7-2	16	CASSRWGQPADYGYTF
TRBV6-2/TRBV6-3	16	CASSIRDRGVQETQYF
TRBV29-1	15	CSAYEGAKCNQPQHF
TRBV12-3/TRBV12-4	12	CASSDRTGELFF
TRBV6-2/TRBV6-3	14	CASSRGQLMGSYTF
TRBV25-1	14	CASNMAGLSVTQYF
TRBV20-1	13	CSALAGGAYEQFF
TRBV6-6	16	CASSYDPGKKNTEAFF
TRBV28	15	CASSPGNRATDTQYF
TRBV28	11	CASSPGDSPYF
TRBV20-1	13	CSARDGRVYEQYF
TRBV4-1	14	CASSQEIQDSGYTF
TRBV20-1	14	CSARGGGYYNEQFF
TRBV27	15	CASSTPGQAKNIQYF
TRBV29-1	14	CSVEKGRDFGGYTF